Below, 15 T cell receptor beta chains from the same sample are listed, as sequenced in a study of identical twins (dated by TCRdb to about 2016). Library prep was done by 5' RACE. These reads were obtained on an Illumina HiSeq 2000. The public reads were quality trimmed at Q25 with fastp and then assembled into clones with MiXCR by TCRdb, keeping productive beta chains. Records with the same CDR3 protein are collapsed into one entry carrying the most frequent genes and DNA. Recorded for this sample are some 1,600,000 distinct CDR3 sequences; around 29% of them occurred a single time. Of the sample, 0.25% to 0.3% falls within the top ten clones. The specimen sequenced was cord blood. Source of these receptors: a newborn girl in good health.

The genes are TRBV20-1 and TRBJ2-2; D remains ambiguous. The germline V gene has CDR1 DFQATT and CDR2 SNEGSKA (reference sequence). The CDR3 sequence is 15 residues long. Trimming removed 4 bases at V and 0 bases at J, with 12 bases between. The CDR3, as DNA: TGCAGTGCTAAGAGCTCGCTCACGAACACCGGGGAGCTGTTTTTT. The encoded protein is CSAKSSLTNTGELFF.

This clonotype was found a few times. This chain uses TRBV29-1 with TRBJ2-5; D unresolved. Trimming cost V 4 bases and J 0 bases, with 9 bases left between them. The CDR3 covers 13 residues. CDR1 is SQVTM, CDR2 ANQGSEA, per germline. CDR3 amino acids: CSVVRAYQETQYF. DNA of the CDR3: TGCAGCGTTGTCCGGGCGTACCAAGAGACCCAGTACTTC. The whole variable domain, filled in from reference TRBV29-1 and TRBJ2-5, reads SAVISQKPSRDICQRGTSLTIQCQVDSQVTMMFWYRQQPGQSLTLIATANQGSEATYESGFVIDKFPISRPNLTFSTLTVSNMSPEDSSIYLCSVVRAYQETQYFGPGTRLLVL.

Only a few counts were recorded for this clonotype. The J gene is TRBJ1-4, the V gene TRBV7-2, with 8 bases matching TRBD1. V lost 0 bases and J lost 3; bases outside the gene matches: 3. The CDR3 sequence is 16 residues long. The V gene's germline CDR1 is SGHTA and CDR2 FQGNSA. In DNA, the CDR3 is TGTGCCAGCAGCTTAGCGTGGACAGGGTCTAATGAAAAACTGTTTTTT. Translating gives CASSLAWTGSNEKLFF.

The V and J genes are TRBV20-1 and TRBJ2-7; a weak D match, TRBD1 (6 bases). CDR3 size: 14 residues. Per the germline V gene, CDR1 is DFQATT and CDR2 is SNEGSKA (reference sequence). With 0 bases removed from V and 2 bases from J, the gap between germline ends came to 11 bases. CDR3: CSARDVRGTYEQYF. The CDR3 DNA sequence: TGCAGTGCTAGAGATGTCAGGGGAACCTACGAGCAGTACTTC.

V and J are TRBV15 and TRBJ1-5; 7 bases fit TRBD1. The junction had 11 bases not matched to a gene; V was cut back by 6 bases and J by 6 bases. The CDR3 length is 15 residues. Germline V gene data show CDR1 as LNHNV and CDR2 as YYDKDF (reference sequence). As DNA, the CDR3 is TGTGCCACCAGACGTACAGGGGACGGTGGTCAGCCCCAGCATTTT. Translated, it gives CATRRTGDGGQPQHF.

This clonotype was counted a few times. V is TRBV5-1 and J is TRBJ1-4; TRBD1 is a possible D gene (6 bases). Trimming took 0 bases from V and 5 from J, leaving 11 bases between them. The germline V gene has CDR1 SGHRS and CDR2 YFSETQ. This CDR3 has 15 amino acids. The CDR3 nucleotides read TGCGCCAGCAGCTTGGTAACAGGGTGGAATGAAAAACTGTTTTTT. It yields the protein CASSLVTGWNEKLFF.

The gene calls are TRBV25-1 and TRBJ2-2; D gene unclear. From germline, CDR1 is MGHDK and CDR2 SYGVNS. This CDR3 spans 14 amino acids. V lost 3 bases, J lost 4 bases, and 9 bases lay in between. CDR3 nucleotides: TGTGCCAGCAGTGACTCTTATCGCACCGGGGAGCTGTTTTTT. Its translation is CASSDSYRTGELFF.

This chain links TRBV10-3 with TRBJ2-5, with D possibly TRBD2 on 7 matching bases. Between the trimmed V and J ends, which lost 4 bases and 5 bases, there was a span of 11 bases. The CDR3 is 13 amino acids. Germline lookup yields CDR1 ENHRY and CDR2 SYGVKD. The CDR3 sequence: CAISAGGRETQYF. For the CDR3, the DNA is TGTGCCATCAGTGCGGGGGGCAGGGAGACCCAGTACTTC.

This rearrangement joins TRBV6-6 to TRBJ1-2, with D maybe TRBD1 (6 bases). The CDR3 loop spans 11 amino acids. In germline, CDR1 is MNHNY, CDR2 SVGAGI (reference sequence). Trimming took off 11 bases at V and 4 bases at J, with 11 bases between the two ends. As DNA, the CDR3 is TGTGCCTCACAGGGCAGCTATGGCTACACCTTC. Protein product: CASQGSYGYTF.

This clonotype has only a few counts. CDR3 coding DNA: TGTGCCACCAGGGGACAGGCCAGCTACTATGGCTACACCTTC. It encodes CATRGQASYYGYTF. The genes are TRBV15 and TRBJ1-2; 8 nucleotides align to TRBD1. J gave up 3 bases and V 6 bases, and 6 bases lay outside the gene matches. From germline, CDR1 is LNHNV and CDR2 YYDKDF (reference sequence). This CDR3 spans 14 amino acids.

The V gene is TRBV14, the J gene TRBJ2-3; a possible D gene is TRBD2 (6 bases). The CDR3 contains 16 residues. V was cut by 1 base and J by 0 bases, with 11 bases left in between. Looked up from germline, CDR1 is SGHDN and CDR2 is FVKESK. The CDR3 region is CASSQGGSGSTDTQYF. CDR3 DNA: TGTGCCAGCAGCCAAGGCGGTAGCGGTAGCACAGATACGCAGTATTTT.

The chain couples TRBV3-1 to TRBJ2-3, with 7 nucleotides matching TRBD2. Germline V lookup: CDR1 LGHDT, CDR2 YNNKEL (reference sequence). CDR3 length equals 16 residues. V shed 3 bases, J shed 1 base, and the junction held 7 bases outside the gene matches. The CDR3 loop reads CASSQSGLVGTDTQYF. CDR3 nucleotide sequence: TGTGCCAGCAGCCAGAGCGGACTAGTCGGCACAGATACGCAGTATTTT.

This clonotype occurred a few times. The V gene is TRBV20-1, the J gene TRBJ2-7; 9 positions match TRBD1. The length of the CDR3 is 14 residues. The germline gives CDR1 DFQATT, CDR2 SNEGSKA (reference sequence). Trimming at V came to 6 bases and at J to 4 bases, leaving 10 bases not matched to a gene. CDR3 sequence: CSAYPGQGKYEQYF. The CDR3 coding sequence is TGCAGTGCCTATCCGGGACAGGGCAAGTACGAGCAGTACTTC.

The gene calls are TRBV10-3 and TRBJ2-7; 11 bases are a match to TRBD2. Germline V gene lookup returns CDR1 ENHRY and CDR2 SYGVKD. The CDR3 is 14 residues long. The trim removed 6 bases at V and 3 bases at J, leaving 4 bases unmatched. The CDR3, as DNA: TGTGCCATCAGGTTACTAGCGGGAGTCTACGAGCAGTACTTC. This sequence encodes CAIRLLAGVYEQYF.

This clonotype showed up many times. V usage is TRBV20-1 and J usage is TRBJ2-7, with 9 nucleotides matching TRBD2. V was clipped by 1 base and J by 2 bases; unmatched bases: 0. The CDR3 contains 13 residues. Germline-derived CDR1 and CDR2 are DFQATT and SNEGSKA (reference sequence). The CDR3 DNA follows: TGCAGTGCTAGAGGACTAGCGGCCTACGAGCAGTACTTC. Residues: CSARGLAAYEQYF.